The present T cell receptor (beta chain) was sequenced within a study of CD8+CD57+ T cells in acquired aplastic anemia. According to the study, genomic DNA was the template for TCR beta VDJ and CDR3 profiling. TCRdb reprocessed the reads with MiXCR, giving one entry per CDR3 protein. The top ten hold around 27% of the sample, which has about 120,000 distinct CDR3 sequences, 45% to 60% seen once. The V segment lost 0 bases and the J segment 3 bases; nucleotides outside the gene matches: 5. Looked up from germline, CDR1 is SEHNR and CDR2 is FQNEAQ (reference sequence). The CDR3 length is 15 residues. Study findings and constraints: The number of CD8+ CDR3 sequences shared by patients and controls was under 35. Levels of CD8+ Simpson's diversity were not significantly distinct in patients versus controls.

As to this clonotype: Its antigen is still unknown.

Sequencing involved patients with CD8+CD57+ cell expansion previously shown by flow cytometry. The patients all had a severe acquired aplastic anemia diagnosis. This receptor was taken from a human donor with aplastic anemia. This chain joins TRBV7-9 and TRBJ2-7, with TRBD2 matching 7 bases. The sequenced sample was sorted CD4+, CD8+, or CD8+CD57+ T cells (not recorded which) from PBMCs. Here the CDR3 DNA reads TGTGCCAGCAGCTTAGCGCAGGGACTATTCTACGAGCAGTACTTC. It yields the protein CASSLAQGLFYEQYF.